This T cell receptor (beta chain) appears in the sequencing data of a study of blood T cell repertoires in COVID-19. V was clipped by 7 bases and J by 8 bases, with 21 bases between them. Germline assignment: CDR1 SGHRS and CDR2 YFSETQ. There are 14 residues in the CDR3. It was during active infection that Seattle patients were enrolled and then longitudinally followed. This clone was seen more than once but under ten times. Authors' methods: How many nucleated cells were present was estimated from reference gene primer amplification. The protocol was immunoSEQ multiplex PCR, while the TCRdb copy is restricted to in-frame clones and leaves out a portion. The D gene and trimming were derived from the DNA, and the V and J assignments and clone size from that table. The sample lists about 120,000 clones; about 90% were seen once.

V is TRBV5-1 and J is TRBJ1-1; TRBD1 is a possible D gene (6 bases). The source material was peripheral blood. This receptor was obtained from a woman between 55 and 75 years old with COVID-19, enrolled during active disease. This CDR3 is CASQVGGDKKEAFF. CDR3 DNA sequence: TGCGCCAGCCAAGTTGGGGGGGACAAAAAAGAAGCTTTCTTT.